This T cell receptor (beta chain) was sequenced during a study of T cells in lung cancer brain metastases (dated by TCRdb to 2016 to 2018). Context from the whole study: About 85% of the 20 patients had a history of tobacco use, with a median of around 41 pack-years. About 90% of the 20 patients received no interval therapy between primary and metastasis resection. A cohort of around 20 patients was included, from whom 40 specimens were contributed, with one primary lung lesion and one brain metastasis obtained from each patient. An average DNA integrity number of 3.8 was found in both primary and metastatic specimens, and no significant difference was detected between sites. The study compared TCR beta CDR3 repertoires between fully resected primary non-small cell lung cancers and paired brain metastases. A median age at first diagnosis of roughly 58 years was recorded for the patients, of whom about 9 were male and 11 were female. A median interval of about 48 weeks was observed between acquisition of the primary and brain metastasis specimens. Overall study results and their limits: Retrieval of the complete infiltrating T cell repertoire may have been prevented by DNA fragmentation in FFPE samples. A significantly larger repertoire fraction was made up by the ten most abundant clones in brain metastases than in primaries, which was suggestive of clonal expansion. Brain metastases contained significantly fewer unique productive clones than the paired primaries (median approximately 1,500 versus 4,300). Most clones were found to be lesion-specific, and limited overlap was observed between paired lesions (mean Morisita index roughly 0.25). The study could not control for the effects of preoperative corticosteroids on T cell infiltration in brain metastases.

This clone was detected a few times. Its antigen remains unidentified. No per-base quality is available; no much larger clone lies one base away. Additional DNA sequences in this sample encode the identical CDR3. Between about 2 and 5.5 ug genomic DNA was input per sample, and equal DNA input was given to paired samples. TCR beta libraries were built with the immunoSEQ hsTCRbeta Kit using multiplexed V and J gene primers in two PCR steps. Pooled libraries, together with positive and negative controls, were sequenced on an Illumina MiSeq with a 100-cycle paired-end protocol. In the paper's pipeline: Raw data were processed by the immunoSEQ vendor into normalized, annotated TCR beta repertoire reports. Richness was defined as the number of unique clones by nucleotide sequence, and the iChao1 and Efron-Thisted estimators were used to extrapolate total richness. Paired lesions were characterized and compared using Pielou's evenness, Simpson's index, top-ten clone proportional abundance, and the Morisita overlap index. This immuneACCESS table, as held by TCRdb, lists in-frame sequences with V and J called but not all clones. Of the missing ones, under half trace to an unresolved V gene in checked studies; the others have no known cause. V, J and clone size reflect that table, while D and trimming were determined from the DNA. This sample gives a few thousand clones in total; 85% of them show up just once. 9.2% of the sample rests with the top ten.

Patients underwent resection for synchronous oligometastatic disease or delayed recurrence of a solitary brain metastasis. To avoid including cancers other than NSCLC, any patient with a history of multiple malignancies was excluded. Tumor areas were macrodissected from roughly five deparaffinized around 9.1 um unstained sections, using marked H&E slides as a guide. All specimens were formalin-fixed and paraffin-embedded (FFPE). Genomic DNA was extracted using the AllPrep DNA/RNA FFPE Kit. Including cysteine and phenylalanine, the CDR3 has 14 amino acids. Kept here is only the CDR3 DNA, which spans 42 bases and is read in frame from base 1. Trimming takes 3 bases from V and 4 bases from J, and the germline ends sit 13 bases apart. The germline V gene encodes CDR1 GTSNPN and CDR2 SVGIG (reference sequence).

This chain joins TRBV30 to TRBJ1-5; no D gene is confidently identified. This TCR came from a woman in her forties or fifties with non-small cell lung cancer that had spread to the brain. Sequenced input: tumor tissue from a brain metastasis. The meaning of the sample's cell subset or site label: paired resected brain metastasis. The CDR3 has the sequence CAWSAGPTNQPQHF. The nucleotide sequence is TGTGCCTGGAGCGCCGGACCAACAAATCAGCCCCAGCATTTT.